A single sample gave rise to the 21 T cell receptor beta chains below, sequenced in a study of graft-versus-host responses after intestinal transplantation (dated by TCRdb to about 2021). In the paper's terms, the time point label means: cells obtained before transplantation from donor or recipient. Library preparation employed the immunoSEQ multiplex PCR assay. Drawn from immuneACCESS, this table holds only the in-frame rearrangements with V and J called that TCRdb kept. Clones are partly lost; checked studies trace under half to an unresolved V gene and leave the rest unexplained. This sample has about 120,000 clones in its table, and just over 90% of those were observed once. The ten largest clones represent less than 0.55% of the sample. These TCRs are of unknown antigen specificity. Source: unstimulated CD8+ T cells sorted from spleen or lymph node cells, taken before intestinal transplant. The receptors originated from a human donor who received an intestinal transplant.

This chain uses TRBV30 with TRBJ2-7; the match to TRBD2 covers 8 bases. CDR3 length: 13 amino acids. J lost 6 bases, V lost 0 bases, and 4 bases had no gene match. From germline, CDR1 is GTSNPN and CDR2 SVGIG (reference sequence). The CDR3 DNA reads TGTGCCTGGAGTGTGAGCGGGAGCGTCGAGCAGTACTTC. Translated: CAWSVSGSVEQYF.

The rearrangement uses TRBV6-1 and TRBJ1-5; 8 positions agree with TRBD1. V shed 2 bases and J 3 bases; nucleotides not matched to a gene: 3. This CDR3 has 15 amino acids. CDR1 is MNHNS and CDR2 is SASEGT in the germline V gene. Written as DNA, the CDR3 is TGTGCCAGCAGTGAACTCAGGGGGCTCAATCAGCCCCAGCATTTT. As protein: CASSELRGLNQPQHF.

This clone has a handful of counts. This chain uses TRBV10-2 with TRBJ2-7; 9 nucleotides align to TRBD2. Germline values: CDR1 WSHSY, CDR2 SAAADI. This CDR3 spans 15 amino acids. The V gene end was trimmed by 3 bases and the J gene end by 4 bases; junction bases not matched to a gene: 7. CDR3 DNA sequence: TGCGCCAGCAGTGACCCGACTAGCGGCCTATACGAGCAGTACTTC. Protein product: CASSDPTSGLYEQYF.

This chain joins TRBV18 and TRBJ1-1, with D hard to call. CDR1 KGHSH and CDR2 LQKENI come from the germline V gene. The CDR3 runs to 12 residues. Between the trimmed V and J ends, which lost 3 bases and 1 base, there was a span of 3 bases. This CDR3 reads CASSPKNTEAFF. For the CDR3, the DNA is TGTGCCAGCTCACCCAAGAACACTGAAGCTTTCTTT.

A note on this clone: The sample holds other DNA sequences that translate to the same CDR3. This rearrangement joins TRBV30 to TRBJ1-5; 8 bases agree with TRBD1. Germline CDR1 and CDR2: GTSNPN and SVGIG (reference sequence). The V and J ends lost 0 bases and 4 bases, in that order; junction bases with no gene match: 2. The CDR3 covers 14 residues. The CDR3 nucleotides are TGTGCCTGGAGTGTAGGACAGGGAAATCAGCCCCAGCATTTT. This gives the protein CAWSVGQGNQPQHF.

The chain has TRBV5-8 and TRBJ1-1, with D unresolved. The CDR3 loop spans 15 amino acids. Trimming shortened V by 0 bases and J by 6 bases, and 15 bases separated the two germline ends. Germline CDR1 SGHTS, CDR2 YDEGEE. The CDR3 sequence: CASSLEQTVDPEAFF. The CDR3 DNA follows: TGTGCCAGCAGCTTGGAACAAACGGTTGACCCTGAAGCTTTCTTT.

This clone has only a few counts. V is TRBV4-1 and J is TRBJ2-7; D ambiguous. Germline-derived CDR1 and CDR2 are MGHRA and YSYEKL. This CDR3 comprises 15 residues. Trimming shortened V by 0 bases and J by 2 bases, and 11 bases separated the two germline ends. The CDR3 DNA reads as TGCGCCAGCAGCCAAGAAGGATCGTCCACCTACGAGCAGTACTTC. Encoded protein: CASSQEGSSTYEQYF.

A note on this clone: A junction end diverges from the germline sequence, so it may reflect a read error. The V gene is TRBV7-7, the J gene TRBJ2-7; D not resolved. CDR3 length equals 14 residues. The germline CDR1 and CDR2 sequences are SSHAT and FNYEAQ (reference sequence). CDR3 loop: CASSLGKGTYEQYF. CDR3 DNA sequence: TGTGCTAGCAGCTTAGGAAAAGGTACCTACGAGCAGTACTTC.

This chain uses TRBV7-9 with TRBJ2-7; maybe TRBD1 (5 bases). The CDR3 consists of 15 residues. Trimming took off 1 base at V and 5 bases at J, with 15 bases between the two ends. Germline CDR1 SEHNR, CDR2 FQNEAQ (reference sequence). The CDR3 DNA reads as TGTGCCAGCAGCTTAGTTGGCAGGGCCCGGGACGAGCAGTACTTC. Its translation is CASSLVGRARDEQYF.

J is TRBJ2-3 and V is TRBV6-5; no firm D call. This CDR3 spans 15 amino acids. Deletions cut 0 bases from V and 3 bases from J, with 10 bases between. From germline, CDR1 is MNHEY and CDR2 SVGAGI. CDR3 sequence (DNA): TGTGCCAGCAGTTACTCGACCCTTGGGACAGATACGCAGTATTTT. Residues: CASSYSTLGTDTQYF.

V usage is TRBV19 and J usage is TRBJ2-1; the D gene could be TRBD1 or TRBD2 (5 bases each). The germline V gene encodes CDR1 LNHDA and CDR2 SQIVND (reference sequence). Trimming cost V 3 bases and J 6 bases, with 15 bases left between them. The CDR3 contains 15 residues. CDR3 DNA: TGTGCCAGTAGTATGGGACCTGCCCCATTCAATGAGCAGTTCTTC. Protein sequence: CASSMGPAPFNEQFF.

In regard to this clone: Other DNA sequences in this sample translate to the same CDR3. This chain links TRBV27 with TRBJ2-7, with TRBD1 matching over 7 bases. This CDR3 has 13 amino acids. Looked up from germline, CDR1 is MNHEY and CDR2 is SMNVEV (reference sequence). The trim removed 5 bases at V and 4 bases at J, leaving 5 bases unmatched. DNA of the CDR3: TGTGCCAGCAGTCCAGGGGGAGCATACGAGCAGTACTTC. It specifies CASSPGGAYEQYF.

This chain joins TRBV19 and TRBJ2-7; 8 nucleotides align to TRBD1. Germline lookup yields CDR1 LNHDA and CDR2 SQIVND (reference sequence). With 5 bases clipped from V and 2 bases from J, the junction kept 5 bases outside the gene matches. The CDR3 spans 14 residues. In nucleotides, the CDR3 is TGTGCCAGTAGTTCCGGGACAGGAGCCTACGAGCAGTACTTC. This encodes CASSSGTGAYEQYF.

The J gene is TRBJ2-2, the V gene TRBV7-6, with 9 positions matching TRBD1. CDR3 length: 17 residues. CDR1 is SGHVS and CDR2 is FNYEAQ in the germline V gene. The V and J ends lost 3 bases and 3 bases, in that order; junction bases with no gene match: 8. The DNA for the CDR3 is TGTGCCAGCAGCTTCCGGACAGGGGACCTATACACCGGGGAGCTGTTTTTT. Translation gives CASSFRTGDLYTGELFF.

The chain links TRBV28 to TRBJ2-7; D is perhaps TRBD1 (6 bases). The CDR3 contains 15 residues. V lost 6 bases to trimming and J lost 0 bases, with 15 bases between them. Germline V lookup: CDR1 MDHEN, CDR2 SYDVKM. CDR3 in amino acids: CASSRNRASSYEQYF. DNA of the CDR3: TGTGCCAGCAGCCGTAACAGGGCCTCCTCCTACGAGCAGTACTTC.

V gene TRBV25-1 combines with J gene TRBJ2-2; 7 bases fit TRBD2. The length of the CDR3 is 15 residues. Looked up from germline, CDR1 is MGHDK and CDR2 is SYGVNS. Trimming removed 1 base from V and 5 bases from J; junction bases left unmatched: 4. CDR3 nucleotide sequence: TGTGCCAGCAGTGAATCCCCTAGCGGTACCGGGGAGCTGTTTTTT. Protein sequence: CASSESPSGTGELFF.

The V gene is TRBV27, the J gene TRBJ2-1, with 12 positions matching TRBD2. Germline lookup yields CDR1 MNHEY and CDR2 SMNVEV (reference sequence). The V and J ends lost 6 bases and 8 bases, in that order; junction bases with no gene match: 8. CDR3 length: 15 amino acids. The CDR3 DNA follows: TGTGCCAGCAGCTCTCTAGCGGGAGGGCCGTATGAGCAGTTCTTC. Residues: CASSSLAGGPYEQFF.

The chain recombines TRBV11-3 with TRBJ1-1; 7 nucleotides match TRBD1. This CDR3 has 13 amino acids. V lost 5 bases to trimming and J lost 6 bases; unmatched junction nucleotides: 6. From germline, CDR1 is SGHNT and CDR2 YENEEA. The CDR3 loop is CASSPRGEAEAFF. The CDR3 DNA reads as TGTGCCAGCAGCCCCAGGGGGGAGGCTGAAGCTTTCTTT.

The chain uses TRBV30 and TRBJ2-1; D is ambiguous. V lost 3 bases and J lost 8, with 11 bases in between. Germline V gene lookup returns CDR1 GTSNPN and CDR2 SVGIG (reference sequence). This CDR3 spans 12 amino acids. The CDR3: CAWRPIVDEQFF. DNA for the CDR3: TGTGCCTGGAGACCCATTGTCGATGAGCAGTTCTTC.

The gene calls are TRBV10-2 and TRBJ1-2, with D tentatively TRBD1 (5 bases). The CDR3 is 14 residues long. V was pared by 2 bases and J by 2 bases, with 9 bases between. The germline CDR1 and CDR2 sequences are WSHSY and SAAADI. CDR3 sequence reads: CASSEGAKNYGYTF. The DNA of the CDR3 is TGCGCCAGCAGTGAGGGGGCAAAGAACTATGGCTACACCTTC.

The chain recombines TRBV6-6 with TRBJ2-7; D assignment may be TRBD1 or TRBD2 (5 bases each). The V gene lost 2 bases and the J gene lost 5 bases, with 19 bases spanning the gap. The CDR3 is 16 residues long. Germline CDR1 and CDR2: MNHNY and SVGAGI (reference sequence). The CDR3 loop is CASSYEGTITMDEQYF. The DNA for the CDR3 is TGTGCCAGCAGTTACGAAGGGACCATTACTATGGACGAGCAGTACTTC.